The clone carrying this TCR beta chain was seen once. This entry belongs to a study of identifying expanded T cells in peripheral blood. TCRdb's copy holds only in-frame clones and misses some; the assay was immunoSEQ multiplex PCR. The data contain approximately 80,000 clones, approximately 84% of them singletons. CDR1 and CDR2 (germline): SGHRS, YFSETQ. The CDR3 sequence is 15 residues long. The V gene end was trimmed by 2 bases and the J gene end by 9 bases; junction bases not matched to a gene: 13. V usage is TRBV5-1 and J usage is TRBJ2-7; 8 bases map to TRBD1. The sequence came from a person between 18 and 75 years old in good health. The sample consisted of blood. CDR3 nucleotides: TGCGCCAGCAGCTTTGGGGACAGGCTTCTCCTAGGGCAGTACTTC. As protein: CASSFGDRLLLGQYF.